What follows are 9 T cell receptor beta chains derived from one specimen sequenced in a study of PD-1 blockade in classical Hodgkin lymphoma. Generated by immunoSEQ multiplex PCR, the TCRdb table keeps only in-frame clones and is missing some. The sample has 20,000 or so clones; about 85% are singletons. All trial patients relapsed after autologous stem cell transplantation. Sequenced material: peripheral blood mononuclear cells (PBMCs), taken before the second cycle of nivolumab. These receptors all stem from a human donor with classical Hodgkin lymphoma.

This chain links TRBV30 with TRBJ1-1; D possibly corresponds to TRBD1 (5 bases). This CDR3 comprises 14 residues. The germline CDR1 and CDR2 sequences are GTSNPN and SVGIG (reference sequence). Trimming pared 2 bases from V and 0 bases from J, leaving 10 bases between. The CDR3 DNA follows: TGTGCCTGGAGTCCTGACAGTATGAACACTGAAGCTTTCTTT. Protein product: CAWSPDSMNTEAFF.

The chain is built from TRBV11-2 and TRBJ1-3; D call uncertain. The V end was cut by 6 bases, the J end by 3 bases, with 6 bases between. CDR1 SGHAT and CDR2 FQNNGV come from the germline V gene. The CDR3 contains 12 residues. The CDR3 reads CASRPDGNTIYF. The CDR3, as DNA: TGTGCCAGCAGGCCGGATGGAAACACCATATATTTT. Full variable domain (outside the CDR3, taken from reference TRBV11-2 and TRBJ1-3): EAGVAQSPRYKIIEKRQSVAFWCNPISGHATLYWYQQILGQGPKLLIQFQNNGVVDDSQLPKDRFSAERLKGVDSTLKIQPAKLEDSAVYLCASRPDGNTIYFGEGSWLTVV.

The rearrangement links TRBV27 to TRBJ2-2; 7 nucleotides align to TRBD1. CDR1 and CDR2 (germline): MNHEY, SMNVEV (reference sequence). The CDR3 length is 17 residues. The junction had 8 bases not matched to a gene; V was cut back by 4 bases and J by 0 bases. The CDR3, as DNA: TGTGCCAGCAGTTACCTCGAGACAGGGACGAACACCGGGGAGCTGTTTTTT. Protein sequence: CASSYLETGTNTGELFF.

CDR3: CASKLGQHSNQPQHF. In DNA form, the CDR3 reads TGTGCCAGTAAATTGGGACAGCATTCCAATCAGCCCCAGCATTTT. The V call is TRBV19, the J call TRBJ1-5, with 7 bases matching TRBD1. The CDR3 spans 15 residues. Germline CDR1 reads LNHDA; CDR2 reads SQIVND (reference sequence). J was trimmed by 3 bases and V by 7 bases; bases with no gene match: 9.

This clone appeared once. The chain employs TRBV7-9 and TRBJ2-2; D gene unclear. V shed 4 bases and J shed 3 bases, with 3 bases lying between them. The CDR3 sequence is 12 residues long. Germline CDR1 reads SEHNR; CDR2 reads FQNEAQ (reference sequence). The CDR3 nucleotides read TGTGCCAGCAGCTGGGACACCGGGGAGCTGTTTTTT. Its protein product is CASSWDTGELFF.

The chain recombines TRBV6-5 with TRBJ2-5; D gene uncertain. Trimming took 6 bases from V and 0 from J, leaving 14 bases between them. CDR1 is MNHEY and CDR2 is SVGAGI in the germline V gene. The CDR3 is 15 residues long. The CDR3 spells CASRTPGQDQETQYF. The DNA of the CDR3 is TGTGCCAGCAGAACGCCCGGTCAGGACCAAGAGACCCAGTACTTC.

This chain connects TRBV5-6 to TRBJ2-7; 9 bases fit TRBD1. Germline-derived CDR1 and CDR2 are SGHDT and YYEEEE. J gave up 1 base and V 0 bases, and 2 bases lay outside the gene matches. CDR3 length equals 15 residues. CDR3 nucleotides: TGTGCCAGCAGCTTGGTTGGGACAGGGTCCTACGAGCAGTACTTC. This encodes CASSLVGTGSYEQYF. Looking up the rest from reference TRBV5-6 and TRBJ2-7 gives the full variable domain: DAGVTQSPTHLIKTRGQQVTLRCSPKSGHDTVSWYQQALGQGPQFIFQYYEEEERQRGNFPDRFSGHQFPNYSSELNVNALLLGDSALYLCASSLVGTGSYEQYFGPGTRLTVT.

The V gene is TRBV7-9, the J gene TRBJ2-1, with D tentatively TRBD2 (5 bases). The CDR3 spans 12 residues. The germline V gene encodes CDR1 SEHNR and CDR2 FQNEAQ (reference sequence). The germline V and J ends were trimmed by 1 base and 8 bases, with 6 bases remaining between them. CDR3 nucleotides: TGTGCCAGCAGCTTAGACGGGGATGAGCAGTTCTTC. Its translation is CASSLDGDEQFF.

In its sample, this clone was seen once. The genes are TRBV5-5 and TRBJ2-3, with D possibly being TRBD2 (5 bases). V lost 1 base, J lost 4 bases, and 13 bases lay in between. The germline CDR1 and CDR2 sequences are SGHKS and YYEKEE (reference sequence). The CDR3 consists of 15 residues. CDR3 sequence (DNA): TGTGCCAGCAGCTTGCTTGGACCCGGGGCAGATACGCAGTATTTT. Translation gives CASSLLGPGADTQYF.